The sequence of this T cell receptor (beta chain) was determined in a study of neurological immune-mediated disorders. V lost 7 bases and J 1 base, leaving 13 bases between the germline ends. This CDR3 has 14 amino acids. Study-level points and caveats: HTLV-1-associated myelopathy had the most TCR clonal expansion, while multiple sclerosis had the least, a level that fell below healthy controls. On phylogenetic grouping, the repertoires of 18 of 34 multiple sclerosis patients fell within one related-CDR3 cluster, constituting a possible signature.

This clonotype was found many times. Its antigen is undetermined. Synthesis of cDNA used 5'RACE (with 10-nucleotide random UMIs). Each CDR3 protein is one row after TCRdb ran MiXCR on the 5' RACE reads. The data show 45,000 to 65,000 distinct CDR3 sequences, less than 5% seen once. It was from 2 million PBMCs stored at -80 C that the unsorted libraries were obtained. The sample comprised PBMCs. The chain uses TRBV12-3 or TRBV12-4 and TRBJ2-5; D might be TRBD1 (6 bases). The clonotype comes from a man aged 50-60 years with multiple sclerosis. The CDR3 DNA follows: TGTGCCAGCACCGAACAGGGATTCCAAGAGACCCAGTACTTC. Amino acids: CASTEQGFQETQYF.